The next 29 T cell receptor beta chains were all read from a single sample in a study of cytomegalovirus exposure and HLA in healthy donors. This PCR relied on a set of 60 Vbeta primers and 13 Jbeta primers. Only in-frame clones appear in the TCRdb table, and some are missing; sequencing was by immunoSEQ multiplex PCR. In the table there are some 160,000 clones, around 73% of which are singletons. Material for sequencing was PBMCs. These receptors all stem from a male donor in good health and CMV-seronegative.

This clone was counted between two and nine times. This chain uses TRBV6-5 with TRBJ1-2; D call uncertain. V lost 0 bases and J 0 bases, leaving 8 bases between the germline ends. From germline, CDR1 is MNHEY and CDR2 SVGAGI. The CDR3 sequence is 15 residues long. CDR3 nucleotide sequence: TGTGCCAGCAGTTACTCACAGTCCGCTAACTATGGCTACACCTTC. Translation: CASSYSQSANYGYTF.

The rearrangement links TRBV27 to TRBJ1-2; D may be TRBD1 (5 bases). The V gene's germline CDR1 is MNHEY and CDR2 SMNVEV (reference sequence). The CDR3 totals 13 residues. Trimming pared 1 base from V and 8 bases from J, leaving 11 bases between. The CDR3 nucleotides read TGTGCCAGCAGTTTATGGGCGGGGGGGGGCTACACCTTC. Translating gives CASSLWAGGGYTF.

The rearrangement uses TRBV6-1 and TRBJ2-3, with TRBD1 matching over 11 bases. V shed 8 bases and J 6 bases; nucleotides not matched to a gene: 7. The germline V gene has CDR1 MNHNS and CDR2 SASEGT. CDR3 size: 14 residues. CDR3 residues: CASGGTGGEDTQYF. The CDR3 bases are TGTGCCAGCGGAGGGACAGGGGGAGAGGATACGCAGTATTTT.

CDR3 loop: CASSSLQGVYPEAFF. The DNA of the CDR3 is TGTGCCAGCAGTTCCCTCCAGGGGGTGTATCCTGAAGCTTTCTTT. V and J are TRBV28 and TRBJ1-1, with 7 bases lining up with TRBD1. J gave up 6 bases and V 4 bases, and 11 bases lay outside the gene matches. The CDR3 spans 15 residues. From germline, CDR1 is MDHEN and CDR2 SYDVKM.

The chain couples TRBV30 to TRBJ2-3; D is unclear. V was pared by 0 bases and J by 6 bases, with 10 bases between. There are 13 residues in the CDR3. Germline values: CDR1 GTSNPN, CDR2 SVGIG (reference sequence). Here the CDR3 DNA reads TGTGCCTGGAGTGTAAGTGGTCGGGATACGCAGTATTTT. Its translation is CAWSVSGRDTQYF.

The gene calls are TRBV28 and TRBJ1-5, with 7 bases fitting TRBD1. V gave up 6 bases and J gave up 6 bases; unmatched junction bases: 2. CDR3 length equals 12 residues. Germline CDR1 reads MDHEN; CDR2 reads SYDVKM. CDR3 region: CASRRGRQPQHF. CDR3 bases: TGTGCCAGCAGGAGGGGGCGTCAGCCCCAGCATTTT.

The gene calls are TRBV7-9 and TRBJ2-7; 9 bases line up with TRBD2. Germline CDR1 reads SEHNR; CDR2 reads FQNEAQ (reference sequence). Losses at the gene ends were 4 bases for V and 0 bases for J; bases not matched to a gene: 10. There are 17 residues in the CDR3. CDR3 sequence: CASSWTSSGDPSYEQYF. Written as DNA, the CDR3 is TGTGCCAGCAGCTGGACCTCTAGCGGGGACCCCTCCTACGAGCAGTACTTC.

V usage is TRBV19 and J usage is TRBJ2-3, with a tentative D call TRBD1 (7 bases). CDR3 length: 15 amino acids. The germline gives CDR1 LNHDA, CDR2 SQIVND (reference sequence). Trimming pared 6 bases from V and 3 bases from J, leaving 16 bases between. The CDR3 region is CASRLRGTATDTQYF. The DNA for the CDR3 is TGTGCCAGTAGACTACGCGGGACAGCTACAGATACGCAGTATTTT.

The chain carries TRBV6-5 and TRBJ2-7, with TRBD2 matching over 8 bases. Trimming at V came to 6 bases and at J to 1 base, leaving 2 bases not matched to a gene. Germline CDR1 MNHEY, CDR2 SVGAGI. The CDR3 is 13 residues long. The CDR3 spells CASRREESYEQYF. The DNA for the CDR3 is TGTGCCAGCAGGCGGGAGGAATCCTACGAGCAGTACTTC.

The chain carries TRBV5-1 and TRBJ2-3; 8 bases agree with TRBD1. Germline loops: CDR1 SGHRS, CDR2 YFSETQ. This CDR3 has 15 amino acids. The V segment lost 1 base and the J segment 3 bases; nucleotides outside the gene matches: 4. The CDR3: CASSLFGQGTDTQYF. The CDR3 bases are TGCGCCAGCAGCTTGTTCGGACAGGGAACAGATACGCAGTATTTT.

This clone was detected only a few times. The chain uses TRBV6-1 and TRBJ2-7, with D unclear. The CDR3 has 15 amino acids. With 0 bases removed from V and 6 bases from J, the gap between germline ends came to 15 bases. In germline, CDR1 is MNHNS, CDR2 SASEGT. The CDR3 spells CASSEAAERFIEQYF. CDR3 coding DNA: TGTGCCAGCAGTGAAGCGGCGGAACGGTTTATCGAGCAGTACTTC.

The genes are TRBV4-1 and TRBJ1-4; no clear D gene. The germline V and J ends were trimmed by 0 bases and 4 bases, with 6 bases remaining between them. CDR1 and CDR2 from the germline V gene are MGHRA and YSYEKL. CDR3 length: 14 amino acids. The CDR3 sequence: CASSQESGNEKLFF. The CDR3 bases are TGCGCCAGCAGCCAAGAATCGGGTAATGAAAAACTGTTTTTT.

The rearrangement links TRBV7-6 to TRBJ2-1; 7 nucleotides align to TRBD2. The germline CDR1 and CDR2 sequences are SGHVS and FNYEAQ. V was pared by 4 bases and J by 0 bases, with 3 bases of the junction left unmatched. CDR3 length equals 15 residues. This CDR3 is CASSSSGISYNEQFF. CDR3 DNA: TGTGCCAGCAGCTCAAGCGGGATCTCCTACAATGAGCAGTTCTTC. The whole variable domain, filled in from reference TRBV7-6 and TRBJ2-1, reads GAGVSQSPRYKVTKRGQDVALRCDPISGHVSLYWYRQALGQGPEFLTYFNYEAQQDKSGLPNDRFSAERPEGSISTLTIQRTEQRDSAMYRCASSSSGISYNEQFFGPGTRLTVL.

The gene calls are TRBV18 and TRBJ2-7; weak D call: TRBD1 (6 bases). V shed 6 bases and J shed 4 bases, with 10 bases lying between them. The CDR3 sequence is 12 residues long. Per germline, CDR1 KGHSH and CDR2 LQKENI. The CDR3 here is CASSPDRYEQYF. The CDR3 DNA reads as TGTGCCAGCTCCCCCGACAGGTACGAGCAGTACTTC.

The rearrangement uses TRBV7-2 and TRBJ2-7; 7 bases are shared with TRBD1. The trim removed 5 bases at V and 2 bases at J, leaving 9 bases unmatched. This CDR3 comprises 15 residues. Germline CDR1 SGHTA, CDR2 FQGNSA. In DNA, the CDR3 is TGTGCCAGCAGCGCCGAAACAGGGGAGACCTACGAGCAGTACTTC. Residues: CASSAETGETYEQYF.

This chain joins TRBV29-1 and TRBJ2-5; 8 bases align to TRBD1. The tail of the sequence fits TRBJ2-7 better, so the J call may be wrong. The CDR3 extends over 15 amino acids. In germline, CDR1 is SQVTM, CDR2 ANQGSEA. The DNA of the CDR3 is TGCAGCGTTGAAGATCTCTGGACAGGGACCTACGAGCAGTACTTC. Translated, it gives CSVEDLWTGTYEQYF.

Written as DNA, the CDR3 is TGTGCCAGCAGTCCGAGGTTCCGGGAGACTGAAGCTTTCTTT. Protein sequence: CASSPRFRETEAFF. The V and J genes are TRBV5-6 and TRBJ1-1; D not resolved. V lost 5 bases and J 5 bases, leaving 16 bases between the germline ends. Germline V gives CDR1 SGHDT, CDR2 YYEEEE. The CDR3 is made up of 14 amino acids.

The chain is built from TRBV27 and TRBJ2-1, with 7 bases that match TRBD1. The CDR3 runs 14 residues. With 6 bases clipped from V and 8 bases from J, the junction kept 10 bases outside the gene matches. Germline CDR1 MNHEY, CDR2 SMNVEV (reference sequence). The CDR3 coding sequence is TGTGCCAGCAGGACGGACAGGTGGGCGGATGAGCAGTTCTTC. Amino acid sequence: CASRTDRWADEQFF.

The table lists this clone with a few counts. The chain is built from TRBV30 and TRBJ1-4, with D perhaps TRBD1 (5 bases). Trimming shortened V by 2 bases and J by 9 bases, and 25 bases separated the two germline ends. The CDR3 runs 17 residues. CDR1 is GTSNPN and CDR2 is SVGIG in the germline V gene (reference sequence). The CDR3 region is CAWSPLTADLGVKKLFF. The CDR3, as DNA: TGTGCCTGGAGTCCTCTAACCGCGGACCTAGGGGTGAAAAAACTGTTTTTT. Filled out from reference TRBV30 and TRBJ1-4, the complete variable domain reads SQTIHQWPATLVQPVGSPLSLECTVEGTSNPNLYWYRQAAGRGLQLLFYSVGIGQISSEVPQNLSASRPQDRQFILSSKKLLLSDSGFYLCAWSPLTADLGVKKLFFGSGTQLSVL.

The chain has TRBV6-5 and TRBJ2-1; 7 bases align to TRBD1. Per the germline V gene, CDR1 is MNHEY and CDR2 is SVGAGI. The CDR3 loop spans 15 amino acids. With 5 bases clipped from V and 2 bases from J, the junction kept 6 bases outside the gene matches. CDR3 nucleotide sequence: TGTGCCAGCAGTAATGAGGGGGCAGCCTACAATGAGCAGTTCTTC. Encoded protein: CASSNEGAAYNEQFF.

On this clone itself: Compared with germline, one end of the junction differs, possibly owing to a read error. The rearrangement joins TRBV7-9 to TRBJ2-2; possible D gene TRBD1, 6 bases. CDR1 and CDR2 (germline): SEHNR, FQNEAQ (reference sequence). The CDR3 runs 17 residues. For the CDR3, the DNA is TGTTCCAGCAGCTTTACGGGACACTCAGTGGGTACCGGGGAGCTGTTTTTT. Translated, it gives CSSSFTGHSVGTGELFF.

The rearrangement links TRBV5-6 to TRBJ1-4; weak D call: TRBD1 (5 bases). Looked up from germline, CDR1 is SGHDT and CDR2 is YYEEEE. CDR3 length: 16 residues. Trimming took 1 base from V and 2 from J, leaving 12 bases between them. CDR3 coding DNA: TGTGCCAGCAGCTTGTTCCAGGGTCGTACTAATGAAAAACTGTTTTTT. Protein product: CASSLFQGRTNEKLFF.

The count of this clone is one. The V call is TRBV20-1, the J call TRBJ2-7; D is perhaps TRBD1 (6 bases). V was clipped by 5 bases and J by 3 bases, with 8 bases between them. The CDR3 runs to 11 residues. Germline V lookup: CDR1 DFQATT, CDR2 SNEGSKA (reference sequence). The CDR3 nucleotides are TGCAGTGCTGTACAGGGCTACGAGCAGTACTTC. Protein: CSAVQGYEQYF.

For the CDR3, the DNA is TGTGCCAGTATGCCGTGGGGACAGGGTGGCGGTCAGCCCCAGCATTTT. As protein: CASMPWGQGGGQPQHF. This chain links TRBV27 with TRBJ1-5; the match to TRBD1 covers 9 bases. CDR1 is MNHEY and CDR2 is SMNVEV in the germline V gene (reference sequence). J gave up 6 bases and V 9 bases, and 15 bases lay outside the gene matches. The CDR3 consists of 16 residues.

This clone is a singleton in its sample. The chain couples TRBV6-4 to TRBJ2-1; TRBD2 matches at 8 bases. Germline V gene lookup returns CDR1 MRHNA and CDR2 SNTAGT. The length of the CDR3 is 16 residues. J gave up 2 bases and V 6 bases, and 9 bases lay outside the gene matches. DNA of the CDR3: TGTGCCAGCAGCGCAGACGTAGCGGGACCCTACAATGAGCAGTTCTTC. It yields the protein CASSADVAGPYNEQFF.

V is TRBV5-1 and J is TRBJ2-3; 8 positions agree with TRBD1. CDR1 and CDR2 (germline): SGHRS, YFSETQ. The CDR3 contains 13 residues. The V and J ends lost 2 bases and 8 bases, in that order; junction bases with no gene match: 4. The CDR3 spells CASSLQGVGTQYF. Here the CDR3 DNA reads TGCGCCAGCAGCTTACAGGGGGTTGGTACGCAGTATTTT.

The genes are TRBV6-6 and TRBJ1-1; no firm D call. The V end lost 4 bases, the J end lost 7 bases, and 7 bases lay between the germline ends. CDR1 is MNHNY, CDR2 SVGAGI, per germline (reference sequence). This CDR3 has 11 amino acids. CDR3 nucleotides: TGTGCCAGCAGTTCGGGGTTTGAAGCTTTCTTT. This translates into CASSSGFEAFF.

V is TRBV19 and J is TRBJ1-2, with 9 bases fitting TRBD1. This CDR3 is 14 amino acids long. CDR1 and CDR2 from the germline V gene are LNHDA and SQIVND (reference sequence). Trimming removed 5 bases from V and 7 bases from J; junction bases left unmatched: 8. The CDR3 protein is CASSQQGAVSGYTF. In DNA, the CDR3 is TGTGCCAGTAGTCAACAGGGGGCGGTGAGTGGCTACACCTTC.

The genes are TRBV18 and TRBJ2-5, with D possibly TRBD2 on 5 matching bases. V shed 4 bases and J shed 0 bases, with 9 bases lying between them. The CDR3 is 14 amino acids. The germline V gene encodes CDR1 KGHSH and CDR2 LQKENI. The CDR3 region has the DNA TGTGCCAGCTCACTTGGGAGTTACCAAGAGACCCAGTACTTC. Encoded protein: CASSLGSYQETQYF.